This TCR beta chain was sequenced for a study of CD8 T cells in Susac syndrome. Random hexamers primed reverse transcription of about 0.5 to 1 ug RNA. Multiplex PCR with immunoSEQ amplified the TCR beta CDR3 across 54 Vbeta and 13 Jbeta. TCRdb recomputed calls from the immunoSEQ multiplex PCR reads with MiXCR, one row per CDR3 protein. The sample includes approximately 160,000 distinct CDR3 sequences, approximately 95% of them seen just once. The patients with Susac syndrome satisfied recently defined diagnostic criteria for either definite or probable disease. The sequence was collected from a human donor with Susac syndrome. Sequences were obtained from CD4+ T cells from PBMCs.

The CDR3 bases are TGTGCCAGCAGCCAACAAGGGGAGCCCCAGCATTTT. Amino acid sequence: CASSQQGEPQHF. The chain is built from TRBV16 and TRBJ1-5; the D gene is possibly TRBD1 (5 bases). Germline CDR1 reads KGHSY; CDR2 reads FQNENV. The germline V and J ends were trimmed by 2 bases and 8 bases, with 7 bases remaining between them. This CDR3 has 12 residues. The variable domain in full, completed from reference TRBV16 and TRBJ1-5, reads GEEVAQTPKHLVRGEGQKAKLYCAPIKGHSYVFWYQQVLKNEFKFLISFQNENVFDETGMPKERFSAKCLPNSPCSLEIQATKLEDSAVYFCASSQQGEPQHFGDGTRLSIL.